This TCR beta chain was documented in a study of blood T cells in healthy people across ages (dated by TCRdb to 2015 to 2017). Looking at the study overall: In model experiments, roughly one uniquely barcoded TCR beta cDNA molecule per two T cells was captured by template switching. The study measured age-related changes in TCR beta repertoire diversity using deep sequencing normalized with unique cDNA molecular identifiers. Donors were grouped into four age groups: young (average roughly 17 years), middle-aged (roughly 37), aged (approximately 58) and long-lived (around 80). To avoid experimental bias, donors of different ages were randomly spread across the sequencing lanes. Using the same blood draw, the study looked at two additional independent replicas of 1 million unique cDNA reads for two donors, one aged 18 to 30 and the other aged 80 or older.

Trimming costs V 6 bases and J 3 bases, and their ends lie 18 bases apart. The CDR3 runs 16 amino acids, cysteine and phenylalanine included. The DNA shown is the 48-base CDR3, in frame from base 1. Library generation was performed with 5' RACE. The instrument given in TCRdb is Illumina HiSeq 2500. A second roughly 7 to 11 cycle PCR used a sample-barcoded 5' primer and a J-beta primer mix. Each TCR beta cDNA molecule received a unique molecular identifier from a template-switch 5' adaptor carrying 12 random nucleotides. Each sample yielded at least 3 million CDR3-containing paired-end reads. The Mint cDNA synthesis kit, primed by a TRBC-specific oligonucleotide, was used to synthesize first-strand cDNA from all RNA. After uracil-DNA glycosylase treatment, a first 18-cycle PCR used universal primers M1SS and BC2_uni_R on all cDNA. In the paper's pipeline: Normalization of each sample was performed by random selection of 1 million high-quality reads, each carrying a distinct molecular identifier. Instead of being binned into consensus sequences, reads that shared molecular identifiers were thrown out. MiTCR, with a Q25 quality threshold and the strictest error-elimination algorithm, was used for CDR3 identification, clonotype clustering and error correction. Lower-bound total TCR beta diversity was estimated with a nonparametric unseen species model using Euler transformation. TCRdb took the public reads, trimmed them with fastp at Q25, ran MiXCR for clone calling and kept in-frame beta chains. Under each unique CDR3 protein, matching rows form one entry showing the most common genes and DNA. TCRdb's processing, not the authors' own work, is the source of the V and J calls. The sample has fewer than 750,000 distinct CDR3 sequences on record, 45% to 60% of them singletons. The leading ten clones occupy roughly 14% of the sample.

The donors were roughly 39 Caucasian individuals from Russia, aged roughly 6 to 90 years, who were systemically healthy. Each donor gave 9 to 10 milliliters of peripheral blood, collected into EDTA-treated Vacutainer tubes. PBMCs were isolated by Ficoll-Paque density-gradient centrifugation, with at least 6 million obtained per sample. Total RNA was extracted from PBMCs with Trizol reagent, with at least 5.5 micrograms obtained per sample. For every donor, flow cytometry on a PBMC aliquot measured the percentage of naive CD45RAhigh/CD27high T cells. Here is what the overall study found, with its caveats: Estimates of total diversity from one million sequenced T cells were regarded as lower bounds and underestimates. Because donor CMV infection status was unknown, age-related changes in expanded clonotypes were potentially confounded. Compared with the aged group, the long-lived group had more naive CD4+ T cells, fewer expanded clones and increased TCR diversity, suggesting age selection. Observed TCR beta diversity correlated strongly with the percentage of naive T cells measured by flow cytometry. Observed TCR beta diversity per million T cells fell roughly linearly with age, and a significant reduction was already apparent by age roughly 40. Since profiling was done on bulk unsorted PBMCs, naive and antigen-experienced compartments could not be conclusively compared.

This clonotype was observed many times. This clone's antigen is unknown. Per-base qualities were not stored, and no clone one base away is much larger. The source material was blood. This clonotype was obtained from an elderly woman in good health. The chain couples TRBV12-3 or TRBV12-4 to TRBJ2-4, with no D gene named confidently. The encoded CDR3 is CASSPQLNSIKNIQYF. The DNA is TGTGCCAGCAGCCCTCAGCTTAACAGCATCAAAAACATTCAGTACTTC.